These T cell receptor beta chains were read from a single sample in a study of persistence of HIV-infected CD4 T cells. These receptors' antigens are unknown. The method was immunoSEQ multiplex PCR; TCRdb's version includes in-frame clones alone and lacks a portion of them. The sample contains about 40,000 clones, 75% to 90% of which appear only once. This sample comprised CD4+ T cells sorted from PBMCs after approximately 19-hour stimulation, obtained from a patient who received antiretroviral therapy. The receptors come from an adult man with HIV who was CMV-seropositive. CDR3s include the opening cysteine and the closing phenylalanine or tryptophan. D genes are given only for firm matches. Size is omitted from some rows. Given values are once, few, many or a class for expanded clones.

v_gene,d_gene,abundance,j_gene,CDR3aa,CDR3nt
TRBV7-2,NA,once,TRBJ2-5,CASSLTPSQETQYF,TGTGCCAGCAGCTTAACCCCCTCCCAAGAGACCCAGTACTTC
TRBV19,TRBD1,NA,TRBJ1-2,CASSIGGQGYRGYGYTF,TGTGCCAGTAGTATCGGGGGACAGGGGTATCGCGGCTATGGCTACACCTTC
TRBV6-6,NA,NA,TRBJ1-3,CASSKGNGNTIYF,TGTGCCAGCAGTAAAGGGAACGGAAACACCATATATTTT
TRBV7-8,NA,NA,TRBJ2-2,CASSLGQIQGIGELFF,TGTGCCAGCAGCCTCGGACAGATCCAAGGGATCGGGGAGCTGTTTTTT
TRBV19,NA,NA,TRBJ1-5,CASSIQSQRFSNQPQHF,TGTGCCAGTAGTATACAGTCTCAACGGTTTAGCAATCAGCCCCAGCATTTT
TRBV18,NA,NA,TRBJ1-5,CASSPPGQPQHF,TGTGCCAGCTCACCACCTGGACAGCCCCAGCATTTT
TRBV5-1,TRBD1,once,TRBJ2-6,CASSSTGGSGANVLTF,TGCGCCAGCAGCTCCACAGGGGGCTCTGGGGCCAACGTCCTGACTTTC
TRBV12-5,NA,NA,TRBJ2-3,CASGPGTGDTDTQYF,TGTGCTAGTGGCCCCGGGACGGGGGACACAGATACGCAGTATTTT
TRBV2,TRBD1,NA,TRBJ1-1,CASRQGNTEAFF,TGTGCCAGCAGACAGGGGAATACTGAAGCTTTCTTT
TRBV6-1,NA,NA,TRBJ1-3,CASSEKGRNTIYF,TGTGCCAGCAGTGAGAAGGGAAGAAACACCATATATTTT
TRBV5-5,NA,NA,TRBJ2-7,CASSLVAGGLTYEQYF,TGTGCCAGCAGCTTGGTGGCTGGGGGGCTGACCTACGAGCAGTACTTC
TRBV3-1/TRBV3-2,NA,NA,TRBJ2-6,CASSQARGANVLTF,TGTGCCAGCAGCCAAGCCAGAGGGGCCAACGTCCTGACTTTC
TRBV30,NA,NA,TRBJ1-1,CAWSPKGTAAEAFF,TGTGCCTGGAGCCCAAAGGGGACCGCGGCTGAAGCTTTCTTT
TRBV19,TRBD1,once,TRBJ2-1,CASQRDRAYNEQFF,TGTGCCAGTCAAAGGGACAGGGCCTACAATGAGCAGTTCTTC
TRBV6-5,TRBD1,NA,TRBJ1-6,CASTPQGSNSPLHF,TGTGCCAGCACCCCACAGGGGTCTAATTCACCCCTCCACTTT
TRBV27,TRBD1,NA,TRBJ1-3,CASSSLSTGSGNTIYF,TGTGCCAGCAGTTCGCTTTCGACAGGGTCTGGAAACACCATATATTTT
TRBV7-2,NA,NA,TRBJ2-7,CASGKEGGPYEQYF,TGTGCCAGCGGCAAGGAGGGGGGACCCTACGAGCAGTACTTC
TRBV3-1/TRBV3-2,TRBD2,NA,TRBJ2-3,CASSQPGTSGGSTDTQYF,TGTGCCAGCAGCCAACCCGGGACTAGCGGGGGAAGCACAGATACGCAGTATTTT
TRBV27,TRBD2,once,TRBJ2-7,CASSFSLAGSSYEQYF,TGTGCCAGCAGTTTCTCACTAGCGGGAAGCTCCTACGAGCAGTACTTC
TRBV5-8,NA,few,TRBJ1-6,CAVRDLQNSPLHF,TGTGCCGTCCGGGACCTTCAGAATTCACCCCTCCACTTT
TRBV19,NA,once,TRBJ1-1,CASSMIRDRREAFF,TGTGCCAGTAGTATGATCCGGGACCGAAGGGAAGCTTTCTTT